This TCR beta chain derives from a study of vaccination effects on CD4 cells after COVID-19. Whole-study context: A couple of convalescent donors provided samples 16 days and one week before vaccination.

Study-wide points: New vaccine-induced clones dominated convalescents' post-vaccine spike-reactive clones. There was marked clonal contraction among infection- and vaccine-induced clones late after vaccination.

Germline assignment: CDR1 MNHEY and CDR2 SMNVEV (reference sequence). V was shortened by 5 bases and J by 2 bases, with 10 bases between the two germline ends. The CDR3 has 13 residues. Method: immunoSEQ multiplex PCR; TCRdb's copy keeps in-frame clones and lacks some. The repertoire includes about 45,000 clones, approximately 70% of them detected once, and roughly 29% sits in the top ten. To note about this clone: Its antigen remains unidentified.

Antigen-specific CD4+ T cells were expanded with viral peptide pools in the ViraFEST assay before sequencing. Following a roughly eleven-day culture, CD4+ T cells were purified. Infection dated between March and December 2020, before the Alpha, Beta and Delta variants reached the United States. The authors replaced half the medium with IL-2 medium on days 3 and 7. This rearrangement joins TRBV27 to TRBJ2-7, with a weak D call TRBD1 (5 bases). The clonotype originates from a human donor who had a prior SARS-CoV-2 infection. Here the sequenced sample was CD4+ T cells from PBMCs cultured with a peptide pool, taken before COVID-19 vaccination. The CDR3 sequence: CASSRLGAYEQYF. As DNA, the CDR3 is TGTGCCAGCAGTCGCCTAGGGGCCTACGAGCAGTACTTC.